This T cell receptor beta chain was obtained from a study of human T cells and chemical hapten exposure. Turning to the study itself: Per-sample TCR yield variation was attributed mainly to small pooled library volume differences.

Study findings and constraints: Controls formed significantly fewer large CDR3 similarity clusters than expanded TCRs did.

Looked up from germline, CDR1 is SGHTA and CDR2 is FQGNSA. This CDR3 is 15 amino acids long. V was pared by 5 bases and J by 6 bases, with 8 bases of the junction left unmatched. Time point denoted: patch test 3, about 24 weeks after DPC sensitization. Regarding treatment: therapeutic diphenylcyclopropenone sensitization with weekly scalp DPC. Participating donors were patients with alopecia, aged 18 to 70 years, considered appropriate candidates for DPC. Original data processing: A per-sample median of approximately 87,000 TCRs was observed, with counts ranging from roughly 23,224 to 750,000. One entry per CDR3 protein, called by TCRdb with MiXCR from the RACE reads. TCRdb, not the authors, supplied the V and J calls. This sample has about 190,000 distinct CDR3 sequences, with approximately 26% found just once. As to this clonotype: Its antigen is unknown.

The material was whole blood, obtained in connection with sensitization to the hapten diphenylcyclopropenone (DPC). This chain uses TRBV7-2 with TRBJ2-1, with 9 bases matching TRBD2. The TCR sequence derives from a woman aged 40 to 49 with alopecia areata. Some clones in this sample may be carry-over from other donors' samples. For the CDR3, the DNA is TGTGCCAGCAGCCTGACTAGCGGCGAGACCAATGAGCAGTTCTTC. Its protein is CASSLTSGETNEQFF.